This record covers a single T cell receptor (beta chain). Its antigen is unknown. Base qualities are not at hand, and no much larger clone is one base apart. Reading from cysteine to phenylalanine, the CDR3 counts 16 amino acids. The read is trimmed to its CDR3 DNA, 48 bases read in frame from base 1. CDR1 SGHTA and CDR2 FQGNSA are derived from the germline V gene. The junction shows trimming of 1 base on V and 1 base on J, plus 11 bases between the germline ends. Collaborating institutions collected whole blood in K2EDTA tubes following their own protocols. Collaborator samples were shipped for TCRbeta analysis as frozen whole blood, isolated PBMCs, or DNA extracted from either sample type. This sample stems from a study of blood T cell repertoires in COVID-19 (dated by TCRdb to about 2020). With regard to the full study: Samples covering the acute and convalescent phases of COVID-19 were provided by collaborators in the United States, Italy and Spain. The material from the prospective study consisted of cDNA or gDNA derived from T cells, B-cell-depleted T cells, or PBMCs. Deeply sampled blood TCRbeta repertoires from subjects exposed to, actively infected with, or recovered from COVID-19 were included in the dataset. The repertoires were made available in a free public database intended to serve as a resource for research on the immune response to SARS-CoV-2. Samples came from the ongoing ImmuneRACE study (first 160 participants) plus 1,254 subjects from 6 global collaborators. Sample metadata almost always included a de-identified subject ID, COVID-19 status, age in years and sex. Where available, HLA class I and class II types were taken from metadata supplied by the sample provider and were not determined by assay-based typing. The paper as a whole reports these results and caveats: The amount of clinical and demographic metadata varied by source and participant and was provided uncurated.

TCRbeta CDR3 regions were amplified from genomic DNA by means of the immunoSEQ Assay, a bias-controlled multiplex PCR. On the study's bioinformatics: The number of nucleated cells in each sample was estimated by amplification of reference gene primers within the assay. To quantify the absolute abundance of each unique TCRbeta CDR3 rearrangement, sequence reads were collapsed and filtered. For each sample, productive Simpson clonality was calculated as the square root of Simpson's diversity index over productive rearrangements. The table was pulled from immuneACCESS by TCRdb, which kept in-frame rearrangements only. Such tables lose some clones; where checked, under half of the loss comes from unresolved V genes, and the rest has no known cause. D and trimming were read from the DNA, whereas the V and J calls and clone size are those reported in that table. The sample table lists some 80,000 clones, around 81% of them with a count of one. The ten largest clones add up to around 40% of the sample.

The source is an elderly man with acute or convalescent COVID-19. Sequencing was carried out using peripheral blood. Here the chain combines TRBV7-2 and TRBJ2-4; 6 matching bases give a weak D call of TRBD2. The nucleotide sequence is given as TGTGCCAGCAGCTTAGACGGGAGTGGGGCCAAAAACATTCAGTACTTC. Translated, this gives CASSLDGSGAKNIQYF.